The TCR beta chain described here comes from a study of cytomegalovirus exposure and HLA in healthy donors. Trimming took 5 bases from V and 8 from J; bases not matched to a gene: 5. Per the germline V gene, CDR1 is SEHNR and CDR2 is FQNEAQ (reference sequence). The CDR3 is 13 amino acids. Study-level findings and limits: In an earlier analysis, productive rearrangement rates for most beta V segments clustered near 90% or 30%. Presence/absence analyses supposed approximately even sequencing depth among donors.

The donors were healthy bone marrow donors. The PCR had 60 Vbeta and 13 Jbeta primers. Using immunoSEQ multiplex PCR, the repertoire was profiled, and TCRdb retains in-frame clones only, with some absent. The sample has a few hundred thousand clones, about 80% seen once. As regards this clone: Its antigen remains unknown.

The chain links TRBV7-9 to TRBJ1-3; 8 nucleotides align to TRBD1. The sequenced sample was PBMCs. This receptor was identified in a girl aged 2 to 9 in good health and CMV-seronegative. CDR3 sequence reads: CASSAGQGDTIYF. In nucleotides, the CDR3 is TGTGCCAGCAGCGCAGGACAGGGAGACACCATATATTTT.